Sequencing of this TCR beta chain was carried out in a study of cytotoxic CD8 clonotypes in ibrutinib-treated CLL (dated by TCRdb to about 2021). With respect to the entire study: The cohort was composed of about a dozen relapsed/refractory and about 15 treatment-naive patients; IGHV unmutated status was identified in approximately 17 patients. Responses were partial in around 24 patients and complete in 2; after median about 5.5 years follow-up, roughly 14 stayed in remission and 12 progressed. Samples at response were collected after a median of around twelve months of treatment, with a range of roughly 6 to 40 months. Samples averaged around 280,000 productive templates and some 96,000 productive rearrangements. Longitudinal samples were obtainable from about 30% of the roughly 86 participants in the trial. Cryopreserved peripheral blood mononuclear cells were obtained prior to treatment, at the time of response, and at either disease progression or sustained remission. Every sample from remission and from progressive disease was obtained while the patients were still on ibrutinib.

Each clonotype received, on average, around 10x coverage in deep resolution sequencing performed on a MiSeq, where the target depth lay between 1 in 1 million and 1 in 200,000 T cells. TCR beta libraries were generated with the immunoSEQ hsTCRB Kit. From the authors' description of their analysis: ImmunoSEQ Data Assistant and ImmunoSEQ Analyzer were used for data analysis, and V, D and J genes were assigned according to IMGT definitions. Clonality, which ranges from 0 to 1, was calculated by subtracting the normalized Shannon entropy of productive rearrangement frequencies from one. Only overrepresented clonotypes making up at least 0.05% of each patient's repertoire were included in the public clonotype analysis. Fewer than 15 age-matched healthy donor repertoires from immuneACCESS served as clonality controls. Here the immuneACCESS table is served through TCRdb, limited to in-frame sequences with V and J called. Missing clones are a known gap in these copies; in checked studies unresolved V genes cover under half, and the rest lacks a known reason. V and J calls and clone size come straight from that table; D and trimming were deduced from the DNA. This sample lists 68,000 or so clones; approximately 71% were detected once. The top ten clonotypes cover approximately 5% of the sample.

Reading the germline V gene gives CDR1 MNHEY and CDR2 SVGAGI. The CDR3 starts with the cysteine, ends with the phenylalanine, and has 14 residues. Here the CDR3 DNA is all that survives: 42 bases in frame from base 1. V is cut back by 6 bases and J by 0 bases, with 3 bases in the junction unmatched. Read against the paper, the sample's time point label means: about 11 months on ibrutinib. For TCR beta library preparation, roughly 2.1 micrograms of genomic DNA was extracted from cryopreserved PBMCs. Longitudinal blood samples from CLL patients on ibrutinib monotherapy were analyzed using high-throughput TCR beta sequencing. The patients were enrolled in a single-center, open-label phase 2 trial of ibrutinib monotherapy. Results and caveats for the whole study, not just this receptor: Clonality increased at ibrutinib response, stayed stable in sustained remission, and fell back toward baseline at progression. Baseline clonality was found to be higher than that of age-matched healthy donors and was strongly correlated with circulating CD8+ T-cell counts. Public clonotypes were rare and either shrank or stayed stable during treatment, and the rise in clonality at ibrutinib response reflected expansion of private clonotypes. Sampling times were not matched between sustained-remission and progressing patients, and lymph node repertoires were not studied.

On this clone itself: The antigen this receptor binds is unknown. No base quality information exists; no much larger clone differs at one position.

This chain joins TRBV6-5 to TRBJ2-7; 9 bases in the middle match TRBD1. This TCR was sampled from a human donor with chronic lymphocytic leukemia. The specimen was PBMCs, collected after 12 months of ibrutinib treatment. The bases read TGTGCCAGCAGACTGACAGGGGGCTCCTACGAGCAGTACTTC. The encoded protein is CASRLTGGSYEQYF.